These T cell receptor beta chains were read from a single sample in a study of blood T cell repertoires in COVID-19. TCRdb keeps only in-frame clones here, not all; method: immunoSEQ multiplex PCR. Counted here are about 73,000 clones, approximately 92% occurring once; the ten biggest clones make up roughly 9.6%. Input material: peripheral blood. The receptors were gathered from an elderly man with acute or convalescent COVID-19. The CDR3 runs from the conserved cysteine through the conserved F or W.

CASSLAGPQNTEAFF | TRBV7-3
CASSPGTGLRGYTF | TRBV11-2
CASSATDRTIPYNEQFF | TRBV9
CATSRAGGRGSNQPQHF | TRBV15
CASSPRTAKETQYF | TRBV18
CASSYRAGSEKLFF | TRBV6-6
CASSRPLAGVWEQYF | TRBV3-1/TRBV3-2
CASSPQGVQETQYF | TRBV19
CASSEAGGPYNEQFF | TRBV2
CASSYQRGEPYEQYF | TRBV6-5